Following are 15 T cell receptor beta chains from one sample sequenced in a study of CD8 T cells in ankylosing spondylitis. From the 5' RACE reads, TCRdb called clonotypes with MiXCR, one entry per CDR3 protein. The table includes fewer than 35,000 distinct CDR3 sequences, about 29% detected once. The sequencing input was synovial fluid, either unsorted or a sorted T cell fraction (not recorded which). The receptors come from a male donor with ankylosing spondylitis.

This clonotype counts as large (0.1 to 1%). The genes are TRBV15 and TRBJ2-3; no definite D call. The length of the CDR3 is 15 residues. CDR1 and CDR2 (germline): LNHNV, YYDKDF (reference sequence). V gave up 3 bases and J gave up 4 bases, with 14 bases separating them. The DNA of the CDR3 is TGTGCCACCAGCAGCCTGACGGAAGCATCAGATACGCAGTATTTT. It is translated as CATSSLTEASDTQYF.

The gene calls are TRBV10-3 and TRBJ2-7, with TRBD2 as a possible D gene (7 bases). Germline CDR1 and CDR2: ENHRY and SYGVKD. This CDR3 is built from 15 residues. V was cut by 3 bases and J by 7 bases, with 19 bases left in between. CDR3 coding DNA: TGTGCCATCAGTGAAGGGAGGGGGAATCGGCGGGAGCAGTACGTC. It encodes CAISEGRGNRREQYV.

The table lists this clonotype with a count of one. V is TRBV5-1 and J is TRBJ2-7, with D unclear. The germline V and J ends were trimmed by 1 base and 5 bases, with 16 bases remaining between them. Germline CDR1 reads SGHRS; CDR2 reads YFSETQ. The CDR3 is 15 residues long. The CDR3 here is CASSLNGGEGDEQYV. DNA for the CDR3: TGCGCCAGCAGCTTGAACGGTGGGGAAGGTGACGAGCAGTACGTC.

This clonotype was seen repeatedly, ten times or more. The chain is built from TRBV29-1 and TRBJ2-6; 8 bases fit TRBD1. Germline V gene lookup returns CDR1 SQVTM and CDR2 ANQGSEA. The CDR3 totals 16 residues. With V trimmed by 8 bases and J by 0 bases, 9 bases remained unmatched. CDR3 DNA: TGCAGCTTCGGACAGGGAAGCCCCTCTGGGGCCAACGTCCTGACTTTC. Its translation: CSFGQGSPSGANVLTF.

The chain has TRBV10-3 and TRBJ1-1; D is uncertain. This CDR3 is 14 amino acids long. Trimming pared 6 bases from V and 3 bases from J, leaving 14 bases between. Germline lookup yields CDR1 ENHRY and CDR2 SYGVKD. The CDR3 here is CAIRTGFGDTEAFF. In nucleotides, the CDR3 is TGTGCCATCAGGACGGGGTTCGGGGACACTGAAGCTTTCTTT.

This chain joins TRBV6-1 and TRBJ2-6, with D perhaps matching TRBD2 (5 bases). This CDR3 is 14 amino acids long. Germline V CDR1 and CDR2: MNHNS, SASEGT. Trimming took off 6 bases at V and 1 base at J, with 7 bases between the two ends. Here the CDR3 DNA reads TGTGCCAGCAGCTCGGGGTCTGGGGCCAACGTCCTGACTTTC. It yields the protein CASSSGSGANVLTF.

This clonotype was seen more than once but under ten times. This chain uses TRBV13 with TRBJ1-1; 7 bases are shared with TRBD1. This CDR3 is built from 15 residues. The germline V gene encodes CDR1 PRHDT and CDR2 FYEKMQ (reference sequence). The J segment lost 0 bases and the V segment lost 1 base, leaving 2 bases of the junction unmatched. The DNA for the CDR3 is TGTGCCAGCAGCTTAGCTCAGGGGGTGAACACTGAAGCTTTCTTT. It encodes CASSLAQGVNTEAFF.

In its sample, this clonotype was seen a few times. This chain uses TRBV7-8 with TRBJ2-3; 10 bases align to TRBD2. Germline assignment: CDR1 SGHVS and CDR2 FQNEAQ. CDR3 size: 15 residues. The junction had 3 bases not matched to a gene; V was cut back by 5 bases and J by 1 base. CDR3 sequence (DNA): TGTGCCAGCAGCCCAGGGACTAGCGGCACAGATACGCAGTATTTT. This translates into CASSPGTSGTDTQYF.

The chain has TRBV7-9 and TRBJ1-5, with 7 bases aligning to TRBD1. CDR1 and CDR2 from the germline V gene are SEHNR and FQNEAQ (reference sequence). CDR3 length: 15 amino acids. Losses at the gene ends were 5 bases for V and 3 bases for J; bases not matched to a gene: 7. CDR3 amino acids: CASSLGDSLNQPQHF. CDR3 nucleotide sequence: TGTGCCAGCAGCCTAGGGGACAGCCTCAATCAGCCCCAGCATTTT.

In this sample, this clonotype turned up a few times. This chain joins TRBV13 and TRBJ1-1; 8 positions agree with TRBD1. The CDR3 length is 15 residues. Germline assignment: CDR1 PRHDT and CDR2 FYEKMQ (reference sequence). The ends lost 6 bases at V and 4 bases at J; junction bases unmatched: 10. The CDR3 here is CASSSRTGRGTEAFF. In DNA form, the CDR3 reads TGTGCCAGCAGTTCTAGGACAGGGAGGGGCACTGAAGCTTTCTTT. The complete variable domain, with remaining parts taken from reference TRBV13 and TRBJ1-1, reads AAGVIQSPRHLIKEKRETATLKCYPIPRHDTVYWYQQGPGQDPQFLISFYEKMQSDKGSIPDRFSAQQFSDYHSELNMSSLELGDSALYFCASSSRTGRGTEAFFGQGTRLTVV.

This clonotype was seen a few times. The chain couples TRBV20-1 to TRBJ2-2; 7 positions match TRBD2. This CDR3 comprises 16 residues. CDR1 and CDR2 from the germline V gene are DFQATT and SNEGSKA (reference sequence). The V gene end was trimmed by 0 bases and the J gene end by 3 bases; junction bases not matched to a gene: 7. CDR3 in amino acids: CSAREDSRGDTGELFF. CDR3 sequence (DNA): TGCAGTGCTAGAGAAGACAGCCGGGGGGACACCGGGGAGCTGTTTTTT.

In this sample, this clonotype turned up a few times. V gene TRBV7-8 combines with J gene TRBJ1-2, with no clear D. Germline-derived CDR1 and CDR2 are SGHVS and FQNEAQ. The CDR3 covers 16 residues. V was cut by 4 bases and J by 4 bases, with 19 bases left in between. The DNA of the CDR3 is TGTGCCAGCAGCTACCACCCAGCCGGGGAGCTCTATGGCTACACCTTC. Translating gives CASSYHPAGELYGYTF.

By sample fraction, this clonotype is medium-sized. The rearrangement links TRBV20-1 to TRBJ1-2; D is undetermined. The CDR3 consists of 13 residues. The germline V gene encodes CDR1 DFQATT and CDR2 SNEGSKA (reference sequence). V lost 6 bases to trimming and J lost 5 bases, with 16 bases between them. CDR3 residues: CSAPAAPSYGYTF. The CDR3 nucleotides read TGCAGTGCCCCCGCGGCACCATCATATGGCTACACCTTC.

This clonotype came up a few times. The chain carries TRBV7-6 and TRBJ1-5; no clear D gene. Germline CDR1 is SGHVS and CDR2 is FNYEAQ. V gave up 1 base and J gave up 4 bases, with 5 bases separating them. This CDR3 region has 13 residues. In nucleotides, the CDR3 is TGTGCCAGCAGCTTAGTGGGGAATCAGCCCCAGCATTTT. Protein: CASSLVGNQPQHF. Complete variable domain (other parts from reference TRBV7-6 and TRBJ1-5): GAGVSQSPRYKVTKRGQDVALRCDPISGHVSLYWYRQALGQGPEFLTYFNYEAQQDKSGLPNDRFSAERPEGSISTLTIQRTEQRDSAMYRCASSLVGNQPQHFGDGTRLSIL.

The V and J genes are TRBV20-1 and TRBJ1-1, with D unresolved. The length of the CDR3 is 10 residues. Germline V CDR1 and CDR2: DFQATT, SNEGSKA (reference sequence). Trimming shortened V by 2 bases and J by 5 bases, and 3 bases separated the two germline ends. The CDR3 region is CSARRTEAFF. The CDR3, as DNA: TGCAGTGCTAGACGGACTGAAGCTTTCTTT.